Following are 17 T cell receptor beta chains from one sample sequenced in a study of T cell repertoires in cytomegalovirus infection. These receptors' targets are unknown. TCRdb reprocessed the reads via MiXCR and lists one record per CDR3 protein. The data hold about 830,000 distinct CDR3 sequences, with roughly 33% observed a single time. Specimen: cultured CD8+ T cells from PBMCs, collected from culture after CMV antigen stimulation. Source of these receptors: a human donor in good health (CMV status not recorded). Some clones in this sample may be carry-over from other donors' samples.

This clonotype occurred once. The chain carries TRBV4-3 and TRBJ2-5; 7 nucleotides agree with TRBD1. Trimming removed 8 bases from V and 5 bases from J; junction bases left unmatched: 14. Per germline, CDR1 LGHNA and CDR2 YSLEER. This CDR3 has 15 residues. The CDR3 bases are TGCGCCAGCGGAGTCGAGGACAGGCCAGGGGAGACCCAGTACTTC. Translating gives CASGVEDRPGETQYF.

Only a few counts were recorded for this clonotype. The chain joins TRBV5-4 to TRBJ2-3, with 8 bases fitting TRBD2. Germline V lookup: CDR1 SGHNT, CDR2 YYREEE (reference sequence). This CDR3 region has 14 residues. The J segment lost 6 bases and the V segment lost 7 bases, leaving 10 bases of the junction unmatched. CDR3 residues: CASSGGDSGDTQYF. CDR3 DNA sequence: TGTGCCAGCTCCGGGGGGGACTCGGGGGATACGCAGTATTTT.

This clonotype was found a few times. V and J are TRBV7-9 and TRBJ2-7; a weak D match, TRBD1 (5 bases). The CDR3 consists of 14 residues. Trimming removed 5 bases at V and 3 bases at J, with 14 bases between. The germline gives CDR1 SEHNR, CDR2 FQNEAQ (reference sequence). The CDR3 spells CASSPGGQGYEQYF. DNA for the CDR3: TGTGCCAGCAGCCCAGGCGGCCAGGGCTACGAGCAGTACTTC.

The chain links TRBV20-1 to TRBJ2-7; D may be TRBD1 or TRBD2 (5 bases each). CDR1 DFQATT and CDR2 SNEGSKA come from the germline V gene (reference sequence). Trimming took 6 bases from V and 2 from J, leaving 14 bases between them. There are 13 residues in the CDR3. CDR3 loop: CSALPGTTYEQYV. The DNA of the CDR3 is TGCAGTGCCCTACCCGGGACCACCTACGAGCAGTACGTC.

This clonotype was recorded at least ten times. The rearrangement joins TRBV7-2 to TRBJ2-3, with a weak D call TRBD2 (5 bases). Germline CDR1 is SGHTA and CDR2 is FQGNSA. With 8 bases removed from V and 1 base from J, the gap between germline ends came to 13 bases. The CDR3 has 14 amino acids. In DNA form, the CDR3 reads TGTGCCAGCGAGGGTTTATGGGGCACAGATACGCAGTATTTT. Translating gives CASEGLWGTDTQYF.

This chain uses TRBV7-9 with TRBJ1-1; no definite D call. Germline V gene sequence: CDR1 SEHNR, CDR2 FQNEAQ (reference sequence). Trimming removed 7 bases from V and 4 bases from J, with 10 bases in between. The CDR3 has 12 amino acids. In DNA, the CDR3 is TGTGCCAGCATCAAAGGGAGCACTGAAGCTTTCTTT. As protein: CASIKGSTEAFF.

In its sample, this clonotype was seen a few times. The rearrangement links TRBV10-3 to TRBJ2-2; 12 nucleotides align to TRBD2. There are 17 residues in the CDR3. The trim removed 0 bases at V and 4 bases at J, leaving 3 bases unmatched. Germline lookup yields CDR1 ENHRY and CDR2 SYGVKD. The CDR3 spells CAISESTSGGPTGELFF. The CDR3 region has the DNA TGTGCCATCAGTGAGTCCACTAGCGGGGGGCCCACCGGGGAGCTGTTTTTT.

The chain links TRBV7-9 to TRBJ1-1; no clear D gene. The germline V and J ends were trimmed by 5 bases and 4 bases, with 11 bases remaining between them. CDR3 length: 13 residues. Per the germline V gene, CDR1 is SEHNR and CDR2 is FQNEAQ (reference sequence). The CDR3 region has the DNA TGTGCCAGCAGCCCTCCGGTTCCCACTGAAGCTTTCTTT. This translates into CASSPPVPTEAFF.

This chain joins TRBV6-2 or TRBV6-3 and TRBJ2-7; possible D gene TRBD1, 5 bases. The CDR3 length is 14 residues. V lost 2 bases and J lost 4, with 12 bases in between. CDR1 MNHEY and CDR2 SVGEGT come from the germline V gene. In nucleotides, the CDR3 is TGTGCCAGCAGTTACAACAGGAACGATTACGAGCAGTACGTC. It translates to CASSYNRNDYEQYV.

In this sample, this clonotype turned up many times. This chain connects TRBV7-2 to TRBJ2-4; no reliable D call. Germline V gene sequence: CDR1 SGHTA, CDR2 FQGNSA. V gave up 4 bases and J gave up 0 bases, with 13 bases separating them. This CDR3 has 16 amino acids. The CDR3, as DNA: TGTGCCAGCAGCTCTTGGACGGCTGTAGCCAAAAACATTCAGTACTTC. Its translation is CASSSWTAVAKNIQYF.

This clonotype was picked up many times. V and J are TRBV7-6 and TRBJ1-3, with D maybe TRBD1 (6 bases). V lost 4 bases and J lost 7, with 14 bases in between. There are 14 residues in the CDR3. CDR1 is SGHVS and CDR2 is FNYEAQ in the germline V gene. In nucleotides, the CDR3 is TGTGCCAGCAGCTCCCGGGACACTAGGAACACCATATATTTT. It codes for CASSSRDTRNTIYF.

This clonotype was recorded a few times. The chain recombines TRBV20-1 with TRBJ1-1, with 7 bases fitting TRBD1. The junction had 8 bases not matched to a gene; V was cut back by 1 base and J by 0 bases. Looked up from germline, CDR1 is DFQATT and CDR2 is SNEGSKA (reference sequence). The CDR3 covers 16 residues. CDR3 DNA sequence: TGCAGTGCTAGAGTGATCGGGACAGTCTTGAACACTGAAGCTTTCTTT. This codes for CSARVIGTVLNTEAFF.

The CDR3 spells CAIWTNTEAFF. For the CDR3, the DNA is TGTGCCATTTGGACGAACACTGAAGCTTTCTTT. The chain uses TRBV10-3 and TRBJ1-1; no firm D call. V lost 9 bases to trimming and J lost 1 base, with 6 bases between them. The CDR3 has 11 amino acids. CDR1 and CDR2 (germline): ENHRY, SYGVKD.

The V and J genes are TRBV6-5 and TRBJ1-1; weak D call: TRBD1 (5 bases). The CDR3 contains 13 residues. V dropped 2 bases and J dropped 8 bases, with 12 bases sitting between them. The germline gives CDR1 MNHEY, CDR2 SVGAGI. The CDR3 spells CASSYPGVREAFF. Here the CDR3 DNA reads TGTGCCAGCAGTTACCCGGGGGTTAGAGAAGCTTTCTTT.

This clonotype appeared a few times. The rearrangement uses TRBV4-1 and TRBJ1-1; D not certain. Deletions cut 2 bases from V and 6 bases from J, with 13 bases between. There are 14 residues in the CDR3. CDR1 and CDR2 (germline): MGHRA, YSYEKL. CDR3 amino acids: CASSQSVIIPEAFF. CDR3 in DNA: TGCGCCAGCAGCCAATCGGTGATTATCCCTGAAGCTTTCTTT.

This clonotype has only a few counts. The chain combines TRBV7-8 with TRBJ2-4; D not certain. The germline V gene has CDR1 SGHVS and CDR2 FQNEAQ. The CDR3 sequence is 13 residues long. Trimming pared 3 bases from V and 6 bases from J, leaving 9 bases between. CDR3 DNA: TGTGCCAGCAGCTTCGGGTCTGCAAACATTCAGTACTTC. It specifies CASSFGSANIQYF.

V is TRBV9 and J is TRBJ1-2, with TRBD1 identical over 7 bases. The CDR3 has 15 amino acids. Trimming took 3 bases from V and 5 from J; bases not matched to a gene: 10. Per the germline V gene, CDR1 is SGDLS and CDR2 is YYNGEE. In DNA form, the CDR3 reads TGTGCCAGCAGCGCCTACAGGGGAGGCGTTTATGGCTACACCTTC. Its translation: CASSAYRGGVYGYTF.